The next 18 T cell receptor beta chains were all read from a single sample in a study of blood T cells in healthy people across ages. A J-beta primer mix and a sample-barcoded 5' primer were used in a second PCR of roughly 7 to 12 cycles. TCRdb used MiXCR to reprocess the 5' RACE reads, holding one entry per CDR3 protein. The sample lists more than 650,000 distinct CDR3 sequences; 22% were seen once. Sequencing was carried out using blood. These receptors all come from a man in his 70s in good health.

In regard to this clonotype: One end of the junction is discordant with germline, which a read error may explain. The chain combines TRBV7-9 with TRBJ1-2; 7 nucleotides agree with TRBD1. The CDR3 runs 13 residues. From germline, CDR1 is SEHNR and CDR2 FQNEAQ (reference sequence). The CDR3 sequence: CVSSLDRDDGYTF. In DNA, the CDR3 is TGTGTCAGCAGCTTAGACAGGGATGATGGCTACACCTTC.

The rearrangement uses TRBV7-3 and TRBJ2-1, with 8 bases matching TRBD2. CDR3 length: 18 residues. Germline values: CDR1 SGHTA, CDR2 FQGTGA. V gave up 3 bases and J gave up 7 bases; unmatched junction bases: 17. The CDR3 nucleotides are TGTGCCAGCAGCTTTGGCCGGACCTTAGCGGGAACGACTAATGAGCAGTTCTTC. As protein: CASSFGRTLAGTTNEQFF.

This clonotype was seen a few times. The rearrangement uses TRBV29-1 and TRBJ2-3; D gene uncertain. V shed 2 bases and J shed 2 bases, with 14 bases lying between them. The CDR3 is 15 amino acids. Germline loops: CDR1 SQVTM, CDR2 ANQGSEA. CDR3 region: CSVELAISITDTQYF. In nucleotides, the CDR3 is TGCAGCGTTGAACTCGCCATTTCAATCACAGATACGCAGTATTTT.

The gene calls are TRBV25-1 and TRBJ1-2; maybe TRBD1 (5 bases). With 8 bases removed from V and 6 bases from J, the gap between germline ends came to 16 bases. Looked up from germline, CDR1 is MGHDK and CDR2 is SYGVNS. The CDR3 is made up of 13 amino acids. The CDR3 coding sequence is TGTGCCAGCCGAGCGGGGCAGGGACATGGCTACACCTTC. This encodes CASRAGQGHGYTF.

The chain links TRBV30 to TRBJ1-5; D is ambiguous. CDR1 GTSNPN and CDR2 SVGIG come from the germline V gene (reference sequence). The CDR3 is made up of 12 amino acids. V lost 1 base and J lost 6, with 7 bases in between. The CDR3 DNA is TGTGCCTGGAGTGCACGCCTTCAGCCCCAGCATTTT. This codes for CAWSARLQPQHF.

The rearrangement links TRBV5-1 to TRBJ2-7; D may be TRBD2 (6 bases). Germline V gives CDR1 SGHRS, CDR2 YFSETQ. The CDR3 extends over 14 amino acids. Trimming took off 7 bases at V and 3 bases at J, with 17 bases between the two ends. The CDR3 spells CASRGNQAGYEQYF. The CDR3 DNA reads TGCGCCAGCCGGGGGAACCAGGCGGGCTACGAGCAGTACTTC.

This rearrangement joins TRBV30 to TRBJ1-2; maybe TRBD1 (5 bases). This CDR3 region has 13 residues. Germline V lookup: CDR1 GTSNPN, CDR2 SVGIG (reference sequence). The V end lost 1 base, the J end lost 4 bases, and 10 bases lay between the germline ends. CDR3 amino acids: CAWSDQGSYGYTF. The CDR3 region has the DNA TGTGCCTGGAGTGATCAGGGCAGCTATGGCTACACCTTC.

A few counts support this clonotype. This sequence joins TRBV5-1 and TRBJ1-6; D is unclear. Between the trimmed V and J ends, which lost 6 bases and 4 bases, there was a span of 14 bases. Germline V CDR1 and CDR2: SGHRS, YFSETQ. The CDR3 length is 15 residues. DNA for the CDR3: TGCGCCAGCAAGGAGGGTACGACATATAATTCACCCCTCCACTTT. This gives the protein CASKEGTTYNSPLHF.

The table lists this clonotype with a few counts. The chain couples TRBV5-1 to TRBJ2-7; D gene uncertain. The V and J ends lost 1 base and 2 bases respectively, with 10 bases between them. The CDR3 is made up of 14 amino acids. Germline lookup yields CDR1 SGHRS and CDR2 YFSETQ. The DNA of the CDR3 is TGCGCCAGCAGCTTGACCCCGGCAGCCTACGAGCAGTACGTC. This sequence encodes CASSLTPAAYEQYV.

In DNA, the CDR3 is TGTGCCAGCAGTTTGGAAATACCTGAAAACACCATATATTTT. Amino acids: CASSLEIPENTIYF. The chain is built from TRBV12-3 or TRBV12-4 and TRBJ1-3; unclear D gene. CDR3 size: 14 residues. The V gene lost 3 bases and the J gene lost 6 bases, with 12 bases spanning the gap.

This clonotype was observed many times. The chain recombines TRBV29-1 with TRBJ2-1; 7 bases line up with TRBD2. Germline lookup yields CDR1 SQVTM and CDR2 ANQGSEA. Trimming removed 7 bases from V and 0 bases from J; junction bases left unmatched: 3. This CDR3 contains 13 residues. CDR3 in amino acids: CSARLASYNEQFF. DNA for the CDR3: TGCAGCGCCCGACTAGCCTCCTACAATGAGCAGTTCTTC.

V gene TRBV3-1 combines with J gene TRBJ2-5, with D hard to call. Trimming shortened V by 2 bases and J by 4 bases, and 11 bases separated the two germline ends. This CDR3 region has 14 residues. Germline lookup yields CDR1 LGHDT and CDR2 YNNKEL (reference sequence). The chain's CDR3 is CASSQSLGRETQYF. In DNA, the CDR3 is TGTGCCAGCAGCCAAAGCCTCGGGCGAGAGACCCAGTACTTC.

V gene TRBV20-1 combines with J gene TRBJ1-4; D is unresolved. V was cut by 4 bases and J by 3 bases, with 12 bases left in between. Germline CDR1 is DFQATT and CDR2 is SNEGSKA (reference sequence). There are 14 residues in the CDR3. The CDR3: CSAIQLNPNEKLFF. The CDR3 DNA sequence: TGCAGTGCTATACAGCTCAATCCTAATGAAAAACTGTTTTTT.

Ten or more counts support this clonotype. The chain combines TRBV7-9 with TRBJ1-3; D gene unclear. Per the germline V gene, CDR1 is SEHNR and CDR2 is FQNEAQ (reference sequence). V lost 5 bases and J 7 bases, leaving 12 bases between the germline ends. This CDR3 has 13 residues. The CDR3 reads CASSRPWSNTIYF. The CDR3 DNA is TGTGCCAGCAGCCGACCCTGGAGTAACACCATATATTTT.

The chain couples TRBV2 to TRBJ1-2; possibly TRBD1 for D (5 bases). V was trimmed by 7 bases and J by 3 bases, leaving 12 bases between them. The CDR3 is 13 residues long. Germline CDR1 is SNHLY and CDR2 is FYNNEI. CDR3 protein: CASNAGSDYGYTF. Written as DNA, the CDR3 is TGTGCCAGCAATGCAGGGAGCGACTATGGCTACACCTTC.

The rearrangement uses TRBV28 and TRBJ2-5; D might be TRBD2 (5 bases). The CDR3 is 13 amino acids. Germline V gives CDR1 MDHEN, CDR2 SYDVKM. Trimming took 7 bases from V and 3 from J, leaving 12 bases between them. DNA of the CDR3: TGTGCCAGCATCCAAACGGGGAAAGAGACCCAGTACTTC. This translates into CASIQTGKETQYF. Full variable domain (remainder filled in from reference TRBV28 and TRBJ2-5): DVKVTQSSRYLVKRTGEKVFLECVQDMDHENMFWYRQDPGLGLRLIYFSYDVKMKEKGDIPEGYSVSREKKERFSLILESASTNQTSMYLCASIQTGKETQYFGPGTRLLVL.

This chain connects TRBV3-1 to TRBJ2-1, with a tentative D call TRBD1 (6 bases). The CDR3 is 11 amino acids. The germline CDR1 and CDR2 sequences are LGHDT and YNNKEL (reference sequence). V dropped 1 base and J dropped 12 bases, with 7 bases sitting between them. CDR3 DNA: TGTGCCAGCAGCCAAGGAGGGGGGCAGTTCTTC. Translation gives CASSQGGGQFF.

This clonotype was detected only a few times. The chain couples TRBV3-1 to TRBJ2-5; 11 bases align to TRBD2. CDR1 and CDR2 from the germline V gene are LGHDT and YNNKEL (reference sequence). V was pared by 0 bases and J by 5 bases, with 14 bases of the junction left unmatched. This CDR3 contains 19 residues. CDR3 loop: CASSQEVGGTSGAHETQYF. DNA of the CDR3: TGTGCCAGCAGCCAAGAAGTTGGAGGGACTAGCGGAGCCCACGAGACCCAGTACTTC.